The clone carrying this TCR beta chain was seen more than once but under ten times. Time point denoted: newly diagnosed GD, antithyroid drugs for less than 3 months. With RNA extracted from PBMCs as input, the TCR library was made. Patients hailed from an endocrinology department in Xi'an, China. This record belongs to a study of regulatory T cells in long-lasting Graves disease. The germline CDR1 and CDR2 sequences are SGHRS and YFSETQ. Trimming took 4 bases from V and 6 from J; bases not matched to a gene: 12. The CDR3 is 16 amino acids. Sequencing libraries for TCR beta were prepared with iRepertoire HTBI primers and Arm-PCR of CDR3 regions. One entry per CDR3 protein, called by TCRdb with MiXCR from the multiplex PCR reads. This table holds about 540,000 distinct CDR3 sequences, less than 15% found once. This sample was shared with a second study, whose subject was T cells in Graves' hyperthyroidism and ophthalmopathy.

The receptor was derived from a man aged 30-40 years with Graves disease. This rearrangement joins TRBV5-1 to TRBJ2-1, with 8 nucleotides matching TRBD2. The material sequenced was peripheral blood mononuclear cells (PBMCs), taken at new diagnosis, from a patient treated with antithyroid drugs. This CDR3 is CASSPWPSGGGNEQFF. The CDR3 coding sequence is TGCGCCAGCAGCCCGTGGCCGTCGGGGGGGGGCAATGAGCAGTTCTTC.